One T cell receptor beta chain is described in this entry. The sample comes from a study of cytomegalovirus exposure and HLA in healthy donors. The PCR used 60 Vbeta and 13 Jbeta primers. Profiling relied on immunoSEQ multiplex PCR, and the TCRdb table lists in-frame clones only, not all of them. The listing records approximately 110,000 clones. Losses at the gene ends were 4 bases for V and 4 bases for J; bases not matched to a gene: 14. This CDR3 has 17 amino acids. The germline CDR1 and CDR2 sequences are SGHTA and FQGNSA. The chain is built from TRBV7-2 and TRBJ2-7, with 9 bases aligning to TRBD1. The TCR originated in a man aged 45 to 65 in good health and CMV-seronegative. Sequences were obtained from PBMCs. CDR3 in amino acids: CASSSPEGGQGRYEQYF. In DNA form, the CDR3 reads TGTGCCAGCAGCTCCCCCGAGGGGGGACAGGGTCGTTACGAGCAGTACTTC.